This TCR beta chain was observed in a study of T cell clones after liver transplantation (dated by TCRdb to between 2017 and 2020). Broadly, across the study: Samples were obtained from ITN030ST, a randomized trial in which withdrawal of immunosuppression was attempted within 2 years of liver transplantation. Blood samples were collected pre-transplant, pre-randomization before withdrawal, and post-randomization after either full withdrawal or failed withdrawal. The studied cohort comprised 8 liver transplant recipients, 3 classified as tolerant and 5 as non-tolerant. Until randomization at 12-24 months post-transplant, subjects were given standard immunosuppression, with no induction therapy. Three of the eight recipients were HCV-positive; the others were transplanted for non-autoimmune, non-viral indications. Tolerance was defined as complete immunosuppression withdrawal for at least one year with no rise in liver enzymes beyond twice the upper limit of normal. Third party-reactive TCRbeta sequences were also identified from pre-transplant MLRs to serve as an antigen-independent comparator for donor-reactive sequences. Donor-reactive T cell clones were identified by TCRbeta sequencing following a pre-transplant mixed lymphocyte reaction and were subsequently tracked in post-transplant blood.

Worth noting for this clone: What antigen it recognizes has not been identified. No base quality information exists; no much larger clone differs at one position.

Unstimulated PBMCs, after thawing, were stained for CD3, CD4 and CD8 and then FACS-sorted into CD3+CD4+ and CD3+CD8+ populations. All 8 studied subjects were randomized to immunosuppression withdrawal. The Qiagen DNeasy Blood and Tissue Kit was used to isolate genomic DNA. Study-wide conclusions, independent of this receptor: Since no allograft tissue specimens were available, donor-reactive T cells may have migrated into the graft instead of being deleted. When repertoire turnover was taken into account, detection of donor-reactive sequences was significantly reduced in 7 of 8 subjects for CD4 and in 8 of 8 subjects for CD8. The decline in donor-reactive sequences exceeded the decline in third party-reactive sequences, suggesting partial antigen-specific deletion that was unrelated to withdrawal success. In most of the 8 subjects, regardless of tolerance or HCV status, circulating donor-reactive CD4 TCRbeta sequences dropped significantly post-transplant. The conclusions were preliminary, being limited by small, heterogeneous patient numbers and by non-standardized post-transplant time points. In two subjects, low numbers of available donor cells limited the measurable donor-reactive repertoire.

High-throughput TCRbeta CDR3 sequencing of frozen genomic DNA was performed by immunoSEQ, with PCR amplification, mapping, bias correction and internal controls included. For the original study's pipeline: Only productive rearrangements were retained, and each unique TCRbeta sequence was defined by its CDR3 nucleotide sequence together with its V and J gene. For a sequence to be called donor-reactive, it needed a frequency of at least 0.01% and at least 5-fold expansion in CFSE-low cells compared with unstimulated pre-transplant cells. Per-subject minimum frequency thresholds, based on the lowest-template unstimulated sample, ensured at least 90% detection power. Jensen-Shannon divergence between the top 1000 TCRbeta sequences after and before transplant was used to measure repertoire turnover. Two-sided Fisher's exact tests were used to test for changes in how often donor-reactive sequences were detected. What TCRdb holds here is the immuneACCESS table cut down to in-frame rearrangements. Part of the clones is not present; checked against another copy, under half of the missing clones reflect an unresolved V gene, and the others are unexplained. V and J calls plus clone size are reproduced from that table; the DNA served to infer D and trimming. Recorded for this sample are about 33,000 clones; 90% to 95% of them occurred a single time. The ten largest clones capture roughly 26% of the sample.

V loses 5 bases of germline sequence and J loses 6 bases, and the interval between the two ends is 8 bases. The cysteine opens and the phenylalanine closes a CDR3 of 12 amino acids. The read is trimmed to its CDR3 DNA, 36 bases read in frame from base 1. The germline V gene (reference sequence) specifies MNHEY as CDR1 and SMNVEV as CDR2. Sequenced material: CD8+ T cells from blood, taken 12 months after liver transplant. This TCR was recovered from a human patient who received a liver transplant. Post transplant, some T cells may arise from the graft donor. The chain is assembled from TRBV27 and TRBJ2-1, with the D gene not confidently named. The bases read TGTGCCAGCAGTCCCCTTCCCAATGAGCAGTTCTTC. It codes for CASSPLPNEQFF.